This entry lists 3 T cell receptor beta chains sequenced from one sample in a study of identical twins. TCRdb re-analysed the 5' RACE reads in MiXCR, keeping a single row per CDR3 protein. The sample lists 300,000 or so distinct CDR3 sequences; roughly 9.8% were seen once. Separately, the same data were catalogued under a study of yellow fever vaccine responses in identical twins.

Sequenced: CD8+ T cells sorted from blood. The receptors stem from a woman aged 18-29 years in good health.

This sequence joins TRBV15 and TRBJ1-4; TRBD1 aligns across 7 bases. The CDR3 consists of 14 residues. Trimming at V came to 3 bases and at J to 8 bases, leaving 6 bases not matched to a gene. Germline CDR1 and CDR2: LNHNV and YYDKDF (reference sequence). CDR3 nucleotide sequence: TGTGCCACCAGCAGGGACCCACAGGGGGAAAAACTGTTTTTT. Its protein product is CATSRDPQGEKLFF.

The sample holds a few counts of this clonotype. The chain combines TRBV7-9 with TRBJ2-7; 13 positions match TRBD2. Trimming removed 1 base from V and 1 base from J; junction bases left unmatched: 1. Per germline, CDR1 SEHNR and CDR2 FQNEAQ (reference sequence). The CDR3 has 16 amino acids. The CDR3 DNA sequence: TGTGCCAGCAGCTTAGTGACTAGCGGGAGGTCCTACGAGCAGTACTTC. Amino acid sequence: CASSLVTSGRSYEQYF.

In this sample, this clonotype turned up a few times. The rearrangement joins TRBV5-4 to TRBJ2-3; D tentatively fits TRBD1 or TRBD2 (5 bases each). V was trimmed by 4 bases and J by 2 bases, leaving 20 bases between them. This CDR3 is 17 amino acids long. Germline V gene sequence: CDR1 SGHNT, CDR2 YYREEE (reference sequence). The CDR3 DNA sequence: TGTGCCAGCAGCCCAAACGGGGCCTCACATCCCACAGATACGCAGTATTTT. Translated: CASSPNGASHPTDTQYF. The full variable domain, completed using reference TRBV5-4 and TRBJ2-3, is ETGVTQSPTHLIKTRGQQVTLRCSSQSGHNTVSWYQQALGQGPQFIFQYYREEENGRGNFPPRFSGLQFPNYSSELNVNALELDDSALYLCASSPNGASHPTDTQYFGPGTRLTVL.